A selection of T cell receptor beta chains follows, all from one sample in a study of blood T cells in healthy people across ages. TCRdb fed the 5' RACE reads into MiXCR, producing one record per CDR3 protein. The table shows around 650,000 distinct CDR3 sequences, with roughly 30% occurring only once. The sequenced sample was blood. Every receptor here comes from a woman over 75 in good health. CDR3s include the opening cysteine and the closing phenylalanine or tryptophan. D genes are given only for firm matches.

TRBV10-3	TRBD1	TRBJ2-3	CAISGQGADTQYF
TRBV5-1	NA	TRBJ1-4	CASSPSSGGEKLFF
TRBV10-3	TRBD1	TRBJ2-5	CAIRPDRGGQETQYF
TRBV7-2	NA	TRBJ2-1	CASSLLRPGDEQFF
TRBV18	NA	TRBJ2-5	CASSPPVRETQYF
TRBV6-1	NA	TRBJ1-2	CASSRRGPGLNGYTF
TRBV6-5	NA	TRBJ2-2	CASSYRRGSDTGELFF
TRBV7-2	NA	TRBJ1-6	CASTKLLLRDSPLHF
TRBV5-1	NA	TRBJ2-1	CASSLTGGTPYNEQFF
TRBV20-1	TRBD2	TRBJ2-1	CSARTSGGLLEQFF
TRBV20-1	TRBD1	TRBJ2-7	CSARHDRDRVIYEQYF
TRBV27	NA	TRBJ1-4	CASSLTGRGEKLFF
TRBV7-6	NA	TRBJ2-5	CASSIGQTETQYF
TRBV4-1	NA	TRBJ2-3	CASSQDGPGAGMQYF
TRBV6-2/TRBV6-3	NA	TRBJ2-7	CASSYSNPILGEQYF
TRBV5-4	NA	TRBJ2-3	CASSLAWVPGDTQYF
TRBV20-1	TRBD2	TRBJ2-1	CSASGAGARSYNEQFF
TRBV3-1	TRBD2	TRBJ2-7	CASSQDPLAGDPYEQYF
TRBV25-1	NA	TRBJ1-1	CASTRGNTEAFF
TRBV11-2	TRBD2	TRBJ2-3	CASSLVRRLAGGGGDTQYF
TRBV11-2	TRBD2	TRBJ2-5	CASSFPLAGNLDEQYF
TRBV7-2	TRBD1	TRBJ1-2	CASSSDRGRDTF
TRBV7-2	NA	TRBJ1-1	CASSPQNSYRSTEAFF
TRBV30	NA	TRBJ1-2	CAWSPTLDHGYTF
TRBV7-8	NA	TRBJ2-6	CASSLGPFSGANVLTF
TRBV24-1	TRBD1	TRBJ2-1	CATSDGQGASYNEQFF
TRBV2	TRBD1	TRBJ1-5	CASGLDRGWNQPQHF
TRBV12-3/TRBV12-4	NA	TRBJ2-2	CASSFQMTGELFF
TRBV5-4	TRBD1	NA	CASSLPGQGQETQFF
TRBV28	TRBD1	TRBJ2-7	CASSLSRRQGAYEQYF
TRBV12-3/TRBV12-4	NA	TRBJ1-2	CASSPRQTGSHYGYTF
TRBV6-5	TRBD1	TRBJ2-3	CASSYTPRGIGTDTQYF
TRBV7-9	TRBD2	NA	CASRGLAGGTQETQYF
TRBV25-1	TRBD1	TRBJ2-6	CASSGLQGASGANVLTF
TRBV7-3	TRBD2	TRBJ2-1	CASKRGLAGRLGDNEQFF
TRBV10-3	NA	TRBJ2-1	CAISETGHFYNEQFF
TRBV5-1	NA	TRBJ2-1	CASSLGGLRDNEQFF
TRBV14	NA	TRBJ2-1	CASSRFASGPYNEQFF
TRBV20-1	TRBD2	TRBJ2-3	CSARDPLAGATDTQYF
TRBV20-1	TRBD2	TRBJ2-3	CSARYPFGAGHTDTQYF
TRBV29-1	NA	TRBJ2-3	CSVPEGGLSSDTQYF
TRBV5-1	NA	TRBJ2-3	CASSLAGDRVDTQYF
TRBV15	TRBD2	TRBJ2-5	CATSSQRGDGEETQYF
TRBV5-1	TRBD2	TRBJ2-1	CASSVTSGIVNEQFF
TRBV28	NA	TRBJ2-7	CASRLLRSYEQYF
TRBV30	TRBD2	TRBJ2-3	CAWTAGGLTDTQYF
TRBV7-9	NA	TRBJ1-1	CASGWGNTEAFF
TRBV25-1	NA	TRBJ2-7	CASSALIPYEQYF
TRBV6-1	NA	TRBJ2-5	CASDRTTYQETQYF
TRBV29-1	TRBD1	TRBJ2-1	CSTGQGHDEQFF
TRBV20-1	NA	TRBJ2-1	CSAVGFAGNEQFF
TRBV6-6	NA	TRBJ2-5	CASSYAGALETQYF
TRBV7-2	NA	TRBJ1-1	CASSLAARGGTEAFF
TRBV2	NA	TRBJ2-1	CASSESEQFF
TRBV30	NA	TRBJ2-1	CAWMFSELAYNEQFF